The rows below give T cell receptor beta chains drawn from one sample of a study of blood T cell repertoires in COVID-19. The data were produced by immunoSEQ multiplex PCR, yet TCRdb's version contains in-frame clones alone and is incomplete. The repertoire includes about 120,000 clones, roughly 91% of them detected once, and 15% to 20% sits in the top ten. Sequenced: peripheral blood. Receptors originate from a human donor with acute or convalescent COVID-19. The donor label of this sample is uncertain. Both conserved end residues are part of each CDR3. D genes are given only for firm matches. Clone size is stated in some rows and not others, as once, few, many or a class when expanded.

clone size: -
J gene: TRBJ2-7
D gene: -
V gene: TRBV7-9
CDR3 protein: CASSLGTGGRYEQYF
CDR3 DNA: TGTGCCAGCAGCTTAGGGACGGGGGGCCGCTACGAGCAGTACTTC

clone size: -
J gene: TRBJ2-7
D gene: -
V gene: TRBV18
CDR3 protein: CASSPAIIMEEEQYF
CDR3 DNA: TGTGCCAGCTCACCTGCAATAATCATGGAGGAAGAGCAGTACTTC

clone size: -
J gene: TRBJ1-5
D gene: -
V gene: TRBV5-1
CDR3 protein: CASSLDGGDYQPQHF
CDR3 DNA: TGCGCCAGCAGCTTGGACGGGGGGGACTATCAGCCCCAGCATTTT

clone size: -
J gene: TRBJ2-1
D gene: TRBD2
V gene: TRBV2
CDR3 protein: CASMRLAVANEQFF
CDR3 DNA: TGTGCCAGCATGAGACTAGCGGTAGCTAATGAGCAGTTCTTC

clone size: -
J gene: TRBJ1-4
D gene: -
V gene: TRBV3-1/TRBV3-2
CDR3 protein: CASSQGAGGGEKLFF
CDR3 DNA: TGTGCCAGCAGCCAAGGCGCAGGTGGAGGTGAAAAACTGTTTTTT

clone size: -
J gene: TRBJ2-1
D gene: TRBD1
V gene: TRBV6-2/TRBV6-3
CDR3 protein: CASSLTSRGKGQFF
CDR3 DNA: TGTGCCAGCAGTTTAACCTCCAGGGGGAAGGGGCAGTTCTTC

clone size: -
J gene: TRBJ1-2
D gene: -
V gene: TRBV28
CDR3 protein: CATGMGGRAYGYTF
CDR3 DNA: TGTGCCACCGGGATGGGGGGGCGCGCCTATGGCTACACCTTC

clone size: -
J gene: TRBJ1-1
D gene: TRBD1
V gene: TRBV24-1
CDR3 protein: CATADRGQIFF
CDR3 DNA: TGTGCCACCGCGGACAGGGGCCAGATTTTCTTT

clone size: -
J gene: TRBJ2-1
D gene: TRBD2
V gene: TRBV27
CDR3 protein: CASKNTRAGGLNEQFF
CDR3 DNA: TGTGCCAGCAAAAATACCCGAGCGGGGGGCCTCAATGAGCAGTTCTTC

clone size: -
J gene: TRBJ2-7
D gene: TRBD2
V gene: TRBV6-6
CDR3 protein: CASSYFPSGSSYEQYF
CDR3 DNA: TGTGCCAGCAGTTACTTCCCCAGCGGGAGCTCCTACGAGCAGTACTTC

clone size: -
J gene: TRBJ2-7
D gene: TRBD2
V gene: TRBV7-8
CDR3 protein: CASSINILGLAGENEQYF
CDR3 DNA: TGTGCCAGCAGCATCAACATCTTAGGACTAGCGGGAGAGAACGAGCAGTACTTC

clone size: -
J gene: TRBJ1-1
D gene: TRBD1
V gene: TRBV19
CDR3 protein: CASSSTGGGVTEAFF
CDR3 DNA: TGTGCCAGTAGTTCTACAGGGGGTGGTGTCACTGAAGCTTTCTTT

clone size: -
J gene: TRBJ2-7
D gene: TRBD1
V gene: TRBV28
CDR3 protein: CASSLVGLDRVYEQYF
CDR3 DNA: TGTGCCAGCAGTTTAGTAGGTTTGGACAGGGTCTACGAGCAGTACTTC

clone size: -
J gene: TRBJ1-3
D gene: -
V gene: TRBV10-3
CDR3 protein: CAISEGGIQRVNTIYF
CDR3 DNA: TGTGCCATCAGTGAAGGCGGGATTCAGAGAGTAAACACCATATATTTT

clone size: -
J gene: TRBJ2-5
D gene: -
V gene: TRBV28
CDR3 protein: CASSLAVSQETQYF
CDR3 DNA: TGTGCCAGCAGTTTGGCGGTCAGCCAAGAGACCCAGTACTTC

clone size: -
J gene: TRBJ1-5
D gene: -
V gene: TRBV27
CDR3 protein: CASSLAGFGNQPQHF
CDR3 DNA: TGTGCCAGCAGTTTAGCGGGGTTCGGCAATCAGCCCCAGCATTTT

clone size: -
J gene: TRBJ2-3
D gene: TRBD2
V gene: TRBV24-1
CDR3 protein: CATSAGEGAYSTDTQYF
CDR3 DNA: TGTGCCACCAGCGCCGGGGAGGGAGCCTATAGCACAGATACGCAGTATTTT

clone size: -
J gene: TRBJ2-3
D gene: TRBD2
V gene: TRBV6-5
CDR3 protein: CASRDSGGMTDTQYF
CDR3 DNA: TGTGCCAGCAGAGATAGCGGGGGAATGACAGATACGCAGTATTTT

clone size: -
J gene: TRBJ1-5
D gene: -
V gene: TRBV12-3/TRBV12-4
CDR3 protein: CASTDQGNQPQHF
CDR3 DNA: TGTGCCAGTACAGACCAGGGCAATCAGCCCCAGCATTTT

clone size: -
J gene: TRBJ2-7
D gene: TRBD2
V gene: TRBV5-6
CDR3 protein: CASSSQRGLYEQYF
CDR3 DNA: TGTGCCAGCAGCTCTCAGCGGGGCCTCTACGAGCAGTACTTC

clone size: -
J gene: TRBJ2-2
D gene: -
V gene: TRBV6-5
CDR3 protein: CASSYSSGLLTGELFF
CDR3 DNA: TGTGCCAGCAGTTACTCCTCGGGACTTCTCACCGGGGAGCTGTTTTTT

clone size: -
J gene: TRBJ1-1
D gene: TRBD1
V gene: TRBV15
CDR3 protein: CATSRGDLTGTTEAFF
CDR3 DNA: TGTGCCACCAGCAGAGGTGATCTGACAGGGACCACTGAAGCTTTCTTT

clone size: -
J gene: TRBJ1-2
D gene: TRBD1
V gene: TRBV5-5
CDR3 protein: CASSLLSDRGGRYGYTF
CDR3 DNA: TGTGCCAGCAGCTTGTTATCGGACAGGGGGGGAAGGTATGGCTACACCTTC

clone size: -
J gene: TRBJ2-1
D gene: TRBD2
V gene: TRBV7-2
CDR3 protein: CASSPRGRLAGSSYNEQFF
CDR3 DNA: TGTGCCAGCAGCCCCCGCGGAAGACTAGCGGGGAGCTCCTACAATGAGCAGTTCTTC

clone size: -
J gene: TRBJ1-5
D gene: -
V gene: TRBV4-1
CDR3 protein: CASSPGQRDQPQHF
CDR3 DNA: TGCGCCAGCAGCCCAGGACAGCGAGATCAGCCCCAGCATTTT

clone size: -
J gene: TRBJ2-1
D gene: TRBD2
V gene: TRBV28
CDR3 protein: CASSPTSGSQYSYNEQFF
CDR3 DNA: TGTGCCAGCAGTCCAACTAGCGGGAGCCAATACTCCTACAATGAGCAGTTCTTC

clone size: -
J gene: TRBJ2-1
D gene: TRBD2
V gene: TRBV5-4
CDR3 protein: CASSPGLAGYNEQFF
CDR3 DNA: TGTGCCAGCAGCCCGGGACTAGCGGGATACAATGAGCAGTTCTTC

clone size: -
J gene: TRBJ1-1
D gene: TRBD1
V gene: TRBV6-2/TRBV6-3
CDR3 protein: CASSWLTGHSEAFF
CDR3 DNA: TGTGCCAGCAGTTGGTTGACAGGGCACTCTGAAGCTTTCTTT

clone size: -
J gene: TRBJ2-5
D gene: TRBD1
V gene: TRBV3-1/TRBV3-2
CDR3 protein: CASSRGQIQETQYF
CDR3 DNA: TGTGCCAGCAGCAGGGGGCAGATCCAAGAGACCCAGTACTTC

clone size: once
J gene: TRBJ1-6
D gene: TRBD1
V gene: TRBV7-8
CDR3 protein: CASSSQDRGTNSPLHF
CDR3 DNA: TGTGCCAGCAGCAGCCAGGACAGGGGGACGAATTCACCCCTCCACTTT

clone size: -
J gene: TRBJ2-7
D gene: TRBD1
V gene: TRBV6-5
CDR3 protein: CASSSGGEYEQYF
CDR3 DNA: TGTGCCAGCAGTTCAGGGGGCGAGTACGAGCAGTACTTC

clone size: -
J gene: TRBJ2-3
D gene: TRBD2
V gene: TRBV4-1
CDR3 protein: CASSQDERGGFADTQYF
CDR3 DNA: TGCGCCAGCAGCCAAGATGAACGCGGGGGGTTCGCAGATACGCAGTATTTT

clone size: -
J gene: TRBJ2-1
D gene: -
V gene: TRBV29-1
CDR3 protein: CSSGGDREYNEQFF
CDR3 DNA: TGCAGCTCCGGGGGGGACAGGGAGTACAATGAGCAGTTCTTC

clone size: few
J gene: TRBJ2-7
D gene: TRBD2
V gene: TRBV6-5
CDR3 protein: CASSYGVAGEQYF
CDR3 DNA: TGTGCCAGCAGTTACGGGGTAGCGGGGGAGCAGTACTTC

clone size: -
J gene: TRBJ2-3
D gene: TRBD1
V gene: TRBV7-2
CDR3 protein: CASSSTGATQYF
CDR3 DNA: TGTGCCAGCAGCTCGACAGGGGCTACGCAGTATTTT

clone size: -
J gene: TRBJ2-2
D gene: TRBD1
V gene: TRBV5-1
CDR3 protein: CASSFLTGGPTGELFF
CDR3 DNA: TGCGCCAGCAGCTTTTTGACAGGGGGGCCCACCGGGGAGCTGTTTTTT